The entry below gives a single T cell receptor (beta chain) sequence along with its context. The antigen it binds to is not known. Base quality data are lacking; no much larger clone is found one base away. Read against the paper, the sample's time point label means: about 28 days (+/-7) after the second vaccine dose. AZD1222 recipients with second doses at about 4 weeks or about 12 weeks were pooled, because spike-specific TCR depth and breadth did not differ between schedules. Vaccinee samples were obtained from the UK trials COV001 and COV002, which included a single-blind randomized controlled phase 2/3 trial of AZD1222 (ChAdOx1 nCoV-19) in healthy adults. For TCRbeta chain sequencing, PBMC samples were collected from trial participants at day 0 and at day 28 after the second dose. The entry originates in a study of T cell responses to AZD1222 COVID-19 vaccine (dated by TCRdb to the early 2020s). With respect to the entire study: TCR sequencing covered 233 trial participants: about 210 given two doses of AZD1222 and 26 given two doses of MenACWY control vaccine. Trial participants were enrolled into age subgroups of 18-55, 56-69 and 70-plus years, which contained around 150, 29 and 61 TCR-sequenced participants, respectively. The paper as a whole reports these results and caveats: Reportedly, almost half of the unique spike-specific TCRs recognized epitopes lying outside the regions that are mutated in the B.1.351 and B.1.1.7 variants. In the small 56-69-year group, the increase in depth fell short of significance, most likely because of low power. Because no day 14 peak-response samples were available, the repertoires could be characterized only after the peak T cell response. Spike-specific TCR breadth and depth rose significantly after two AZD1222 doses compared with day 0 and with MenACWY recipients. CD4 TCRs associated with the vaccine covered the entire spike protein, and the dominant responses were in regions 160-218 and 743-854. Participants were mostly white British, with more females than males. The authors suggested clonal diversity may have been underestimated. Only a handful of AZD1222 recipients were SARS-CoV-2 seropositive at baseline, limiting conclusions about previously exposed vaccinees.

The CDR3 regions of human TCRbeta chains were subjected to immunosequencing. In the authors' own workflow: TCRs in the repertoires were compared against a reference library of SARS-CoV-2-specific TCRs that had been generated with the MIRA antigen-specificity platform. Breadth meant the fraction of unique TCRs that were SARS-CoV-2-associated, whereas depth meant the fraction of total T cells that were SARS-CoV-2-associated. Using the MIRA data, each spike-specific TCR was assigned both to the spike region to which the TCR was reactive and to a CD4 or CD8 class. Log10-transformed breadth and depth values were compared by one-way ANOVA with Sidak's multiple comparisons tests. As stored in TCRdb, this immuneACCESS dataset retains in-frame rearrangements with V and J assigned. A fraction of the clones does not appear; measured against another copy, unresolved V genes explain less than half of the discrepancy, and the remainder lacks a known reason. From that table come the V and J calls and clone size; the DNA was used to work out D and trimming. The sample table lists just over 150,000 clones, more than 75% of them with a count of one. The ten largest make up just over 9% of the sample.

Cut back by 5 bases and 7 bases, the V and J ends lie 16 bases apart. In the germline V gene (reference sequence), CDR1 corresponds to SEHNR and CDR2 to FQNEAQ. Inclusive of the bounding cysteine and phenylalanine, the CDR3 is 14 residues long. Of all the DNA, just the CDR3 is kept, 42 bases in frame from base 1. The V and J genes are TRBV7-9 and TRBJ2-3, with a tentative D gene TRBD2 over 5 matching bases. This sequence was found in an adult who received the AZD1222 COVID-19 vaccine. The source was peripheral blood, collected 28 days after the second AZD1222 dose. The sequenced DNA: TGTGCCAGCAGCCAGAGGGAACTGATGAATACGCAGTATTTT. The resulting protein is CASSQRELMNTQYF.